This T cell receptor beta chain appears in the sequencing data of a study of blood T cell repertoires in COVID-19. As for the study in general: The origin of the acute and convalescent COVID-19 samples was the United States, Italy and Spain. PBMCs, B-cell-depleted T cells, or T cells provided the cDNA or gDNA that made up the material.

Methods used by the authors: The assay estimated nucleated cells by amplifying reference gene primers. Profiled with immunoSEQ multiplex PCR; TCRdb holds only in-frame clones, not every one. That table is the source of V, J and clone size, and D and trimming were worked out from the DNA. The sample carries roughly 150,000 clones, about 88% recorded once. CDR3 length: 13 residues. The germline V gene encodes CDR1 SGHRS and CDR2 YFSETQ. With V trimmed by 4 bases and J by 8 bases, 7 bases remained unmatched. This chain links TRBV5-1 with TRBJ1-2, with 8 positions matching TRBD1. Sequencing used peripheral blood. The receptor comes from a woman of 80 years or more with acute or convalescent COVID-19. The CDR3 protein is CASSPLRGQGYTF. The CDR3 DNA reads TGCGCCAGCAGCCCCCTCAGGGGGCAGGGCTACACCTTC.